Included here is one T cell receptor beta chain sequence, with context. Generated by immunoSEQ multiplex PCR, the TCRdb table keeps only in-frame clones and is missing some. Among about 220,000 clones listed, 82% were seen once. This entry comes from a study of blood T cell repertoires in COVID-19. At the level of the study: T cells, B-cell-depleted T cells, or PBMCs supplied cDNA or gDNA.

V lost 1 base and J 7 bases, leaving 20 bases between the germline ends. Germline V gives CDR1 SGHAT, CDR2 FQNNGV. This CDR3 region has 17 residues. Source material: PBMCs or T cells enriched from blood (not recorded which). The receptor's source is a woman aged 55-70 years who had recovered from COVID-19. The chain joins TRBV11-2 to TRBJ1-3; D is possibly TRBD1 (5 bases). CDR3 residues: CASSLGRQPIRANTIYF. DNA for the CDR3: TGTGCCAGCAGCTTAGGGCGACAGCCGATTCGGGCCAACACCATATATTTT.